This TCR beta chain was sequenced for a study of naive and memory T cell subsets. This clonotype was detected a few times. What it binds is unknown. CD8 T cells were positively selected from what remained after CD4 positive selection. The length of the CDR3 is 17 residues. V lost 6 bases to trimming and J lost 3 bases, with 23 bases between them. Study outcomes and limitations: In CD4 and CD8 cells, diversity dropped from naive through EMRA.

Two oligonucleotides, mixed equimolar, formed the beta constant-region primer covering TRBC1 and TRBC2. Four rounds of PCR amplified the ligated cDNA using nested alpha and beta constant-region primers plus SP2. MiXCR, run by TCRdb on the UMI-ligation and nested PCR reads, gives a single entry per CDR3 protein. The repertoire consists of 130,000 to 150,000 distinct CDR3 sequences, with 17% occurring once and the leading ten covering roughly 0.14%. Sequenced sample: naive CD4+ T cells from blood. The chain recombines TRBV12-3 or TRBV12-4 with TRBJ1-1, with D unclear. This TCR came from a human donor in good health. CDR3 residues: CASSQNWDTSADTEAFF. For the CDR3, the DNA is TGTGCCAGCAGCCAAAACTGGGATACCTCAGCGGACACTGAAGCTTTCTTT.